The following is a T cell receptor beta chain sequence with its context. There is no known antigen for this receptor. Base qualities are not at hand, and no much larger clone is one base apart. Amplification of TCR beta CDR3 regions was carried out from RNA transcripts. The first round of RT-PCR for the TCR CDR3 was performed with the HTBI primer set and the Qiagen OneStep RT-PCR kit. A second multiplex PCR round built the libraries, followed by size selection and purification. The libraries were sequenced on an Illumina HiSeq2000 using paired-end 100 bp reads. The paper's processing steps were these. Raw data were processed with SOAPnuke, discarding reads with adapters, uncalled bases, mean Phred below 15, or no exact constant-primer or identifier match. COPE v1.2.5 was used to merge high-quality paired reads, and clonotypes were defined as unique nucleotide sequences. MiTCR v1.1 was used to align the clonotypes against IMGT TRBV, TRBD and TRBJ reference segments. The analysis included only V-J combinations with a frequency above 0.0001, which together covered approximately 99% of the repertoires. The TCS score was defined as the ratio of F50 (clonal expansion) to E x V (chaos), calculated using BLOSUM62-based TCRdist between CDR3 peptides within each V-J. Welch's t-statistics and random forest reduced roughly 500 V-J features to 13, which were used in a naive Bayes classifier (R e1071). The similarity between thyroid and blood repertoires was quantified using the Morisita-Horn index. The public reads were reprocessed in TCRdb via fastp at Q25 and MiXCR, keeping in-frame beta chains. Duplicate CDR3 protein sequences are folded into a single record with the most common DNA and genes. The V and J calls shown here were made by TCRdb, not taken from the authors' results. The sample table shows 450,000 to 700,000 distinct CDR3 sequences, and around 42% are seen once. Roughly 20% of the sample is taken by the ten largest.

Any patient with an uncontrolled infection, another autoimmune disease, pregnancy or lactation was excluded. Diagnoses relied on clinical symptoms, serum thyroxine and TRAb, thyroid ultrasound and orbital computed tomography. Total RNA was extracted with Trizol reagent, and quality was checked on an Agilent 2100 Bioanalyzer. CDR1 MDHEN and CDR2 SYDVKM are derived from the germline V gene. Germline trimming amounts to 3 bases on V and 6 bases on J, with 10 as the count of junction bases outside the gene matches. The CDR3 runs 15 amino acids, cysteine and phenylalanine included. Of the read, only the CDR3 DNA is kept; its 45 bases are in frame from base 1. These data belong to a study of T cells in Graves' hyperthyroidism and ophthalmopathy (dated 2019 in TCRdb). Regarding the study in general: A discovery cohort of fewer than 110 patients, 43 with Graves' ophthalmopathy and about 58 with stable Graves' hyperthyroidism, was used to find distinguishing TCR V-J signatures. An independent validation cohort of 18 to 20 hyperthyroidism patients and approximately 17 patients who later progressed to ophthalmopathy tested prospective prediction of ophthalmopathy. Following sampling, methimazole starting at 30 mg daily was given to hyperthyroidism patients, and high-dose intravenous methylprednisolone was given to ophthalmopathy patients. The paper reports TCR Vbeta CDR3 sequencing of 135 peripheral blood samples: around 41 ophthalmopathy, 75 to 80 hyperthyroidism and about 17 progressor patients. The study also compared thyroid tissue and blood T-cell repertoires from a handful of Graves' hyperthyroidism patients. The roughly 99 discovery patients were divided at random into training and test sets in a 7:3 ratio.

Beyond this particular receptor, the publication reports: No statistical method was used to set the sample size in advance, and investigators knew the group allocation. In validation, the model predicted progression to ophthalmopathy a median of about 6 months before onset, with roughly 70% sensitivity and roughly 73% specificity. In cross-validation, a model built on a 13 V-J signature told ophthalmopathy apart from stable hyperthyroidism with over 85% sensitivity and around 81% specificity, and in testing the same model reached 80%/75%. Blood samples also contained most of the expanded thyroid clonotypes (frequency above 0.001), which suggests that blood repertoires may reflect thyroid immune responses.

Recombination joined TRBV28 with TRBJ2-7, with 8 middle bases fitting TRBD1. The receptor's source is an adult woman with Graves' disease, either hyperthyroidism or ophthalmopathy (not recorded which). The source material was peripheral blood or thyroid tissue (not recorded which). The CDR3 sequence is CASSFRQGSLAEQYF. In nucleotides, the sequence is TGTGCCAGCAGTTTTCGACAGGGGTCTTTGGCCGAGCAGTACTTC.